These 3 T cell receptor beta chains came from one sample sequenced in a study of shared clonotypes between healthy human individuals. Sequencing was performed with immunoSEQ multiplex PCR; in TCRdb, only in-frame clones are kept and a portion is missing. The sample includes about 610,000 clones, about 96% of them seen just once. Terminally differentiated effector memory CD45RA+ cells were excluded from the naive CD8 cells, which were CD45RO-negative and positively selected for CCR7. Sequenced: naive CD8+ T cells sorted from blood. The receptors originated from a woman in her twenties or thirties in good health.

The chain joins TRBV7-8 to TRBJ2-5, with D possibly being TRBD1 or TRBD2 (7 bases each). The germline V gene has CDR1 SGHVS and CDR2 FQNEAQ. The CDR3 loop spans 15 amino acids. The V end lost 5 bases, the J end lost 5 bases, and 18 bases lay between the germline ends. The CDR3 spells CASSTGASGGETQYF. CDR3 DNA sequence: TGTGCCAGCAGCACAGGGGCTAGCGGCGGGGAGACCCAGTACTTC.

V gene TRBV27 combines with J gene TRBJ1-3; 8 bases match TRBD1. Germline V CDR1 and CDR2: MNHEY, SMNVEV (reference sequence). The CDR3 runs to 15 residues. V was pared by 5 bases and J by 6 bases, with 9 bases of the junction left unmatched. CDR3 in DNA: TGTGCCAGCAGTCTAGCCGGGACAGGAAAAAACACCATATATTTT. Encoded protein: CASSLAGTGKNTIYF.

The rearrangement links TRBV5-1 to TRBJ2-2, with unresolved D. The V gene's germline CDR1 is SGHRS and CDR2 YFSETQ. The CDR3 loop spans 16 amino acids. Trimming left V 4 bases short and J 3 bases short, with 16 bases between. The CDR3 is CASSNTLRVDTGELFF. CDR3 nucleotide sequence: TGCGCCAGCAGCAACACCCTCCGGGTTGACACCGGGGAGCTGTTTTTT.